These 17 T cell receptor beta chains were sequenced from one sample in a study of CD8+CD57+ T cells in acquired aplastic anemia. CDR3 and TCR beta VDJ profiling relied on a genomic DNA template. TCRdb used MiXCR to reprocess the reads, holding one entry per CDR3 protein. Of fewer than 200,000 distinct CDR3 sequences detected, 55% to 75% appear once; the ten largest clones hold 35% to 50%. Material: sorted CD4+, CD8+, or CD8+CD57+ T cells (not recorded which) from PBMCs. These receptor sequences come from a human donor in good health.

The sample holds a few counts of this clonotype. V and J are TRBV19 and TRBJ2-1; tentatively, D is TRBD1 (5 bases). The germline CDR1 and CDR2 sequences are LNHDA and SQIVND (reference sequence). CDR3 length: 11 amino acids. Deletions cut 6 bases from V and 9 bases from J, with 9 bases between. CDR3 sequence reads: CASRWGSEQFF. Written as DNA, the CDR3 is TGTGCCAGTAGATGGGGCAGTGAGCAGTTCTTC.

This chain connects TRBV20-1 to TRBJ2-7; either TRBD1 or TRBD2 may fit D (6 bases each). The germline V gene encodes CDR1 DFQATT and CDR2 SNEGSKA (reference sequence). The CDR3 runs 15 residues. V lost 0 bases to trimming and J lost 3 bases, with 15 bases between them. CDR3 bases: TGCAGTGCTAGAGATTACGAGGGGGGTTACTACGAGCAGTACTTC. It specifies CSARDYEGGYYEQYF.

The chain carries TRBV7-2 and TRBJ2-3; perhaps TRBD1 as D (6 bases). The CDR3 spans 15 residues. Trimming cost V 6 bases and J 1 base, with 14 bases left between them. Germline CDR1 is SGHTA and CDR2 is FQGNSA. The CDR3 DNA reads as TGTGCCAGCAGTCTCAGGGGTTTTCGCACAGATACGCAGTATTTT. Translated, it gives CASSLRGFRTDTQYF.

This sequence joins TRBV5-1 and TRBJ1-5; no clear D gene. This CDR3 has 16 residues. The ends were cut back, 3 bases at V and 0 bases at J, with 13 bases in the middle. Germline V gene lookup returns CDR1 SGHRS and CDR2 YFSETQ. CDR3 residues: CASSYGGLNSNQPQHF. Written as DNA, the CDR3 is TGCGCCAGCAGCTACGGAGGCCTCAATAGCAATCAGCCCCAGCATTTT.

This clonotype was picked up a small number of times. The J gene is TRBJ2-5, the V gene TRBV29-1; perhaps TRBD1 as D (5 bases). The CDR3 has 15 residues. Trimming pared 5 bases from V and 4 bases from J, leaving 20 bases between. The V gene's germline CDR1 is SQVTM and CDR2 ANQGSEA. This CDR3 is CSVLSRQPNLETQYF. As DNA, the CDR3 is TGCAGCGTTCTTTCAAGACAGCCAAATTTAGAGACCCAGTACTTC. The full variable domain, rest sourced from reference TRBV29-1 and TRBJ2-5, is SAVISQKPSRDICQRGTSLTIQCQVDSQVTMMFWYRQQPGQSLTLIATANQGSEATYESGFVIDKFPISRPNLTFSTLTVSNMSPEDSSIYLCSVLSRQPNLETQYFGPGTRLLVL.

The chain joins TRBV19 to TRBJ2-7; maybe TRBD1 (6 bases). Germline CDR1 and CDR2: LNHDA and SQIVND (reference sequence). The V end lost 4 bases, the J end lost 3 bases, and 10 bases lay between the germline ends. There are 13 residues in the CDR3. CDR3 DNA: TGTGCCAGTAGTAGGGACAATAACTACGAGCAGTACTTC. Residues: CASSRDNNYEQYF.

The genes are TRBV7-9 and TRBJ2-5; D might be TRBD1 (5 bases). CDR3 length equals 13 residues. Germline loops: CDR1 SEHNR, CDR2 FQNEAQ (reference sequence). Trimming left V 4 bases short and J 3 bases short, with 9 bases between. In DNA form, the CDR3 reads TGTGCCAGCAGCTCGCGGACAAAAGAGACCCAGTACTTC. Translated: CASSSRTKETQYF.

The genes are TRBV19 and TRBJ1-2; maybe TRBD1 (6 bases). Germline V gene sequence: CDR1 LNHDA, CDR2 SQIVND (reference sequence). Between the trimmed V and J ends, which lost 8 bases and 3 bases, there was a span of 16 bases. CDR3 length equals 14 residues. CDR3 coding DNA: TGTGCCAGTGGGGGCAGGCGAAGCGACTATGGCTACACCTTC. Translated: CASGGRRSDYGYTF.

This chain connects TRBV12-3 or TRBV12-4 to TRBJ1-5; D remains unclear. V lost 3 bases and J lost 6, with 12 bases in between. This CDR3 contains 14 residues. CDR3 loop: CASSLPQNGQPQHF. The CDR3 region has the DNA TGTGCCAGCAGTTTGCCACAGAACGGTCAGCCCCAGCATTTT.

This clonotype was picked up many times. The chain couples TRBV5-1 to TRBJ2-1; TRBD2 agrees at 11 bases. V was pared by 5 bases and J by 4 bases, with 5 bases of the junction left unmatched. The CDR3 covers 15 residues. From germline, CDR1 is SGHRS and CDR2 YFSETQ. CDR3 nucleotides: TGCGCCAGCAGGGGAGGGACTAGCGGATACAATGAGCAGTTCTTC. Amino acids: CASRGGTSGYNEQFF.

This clonotype was counted between two and nine times. V is TRBV29-1 and J is TRBJ1-2; 7 bases map to TRBD1. The CDR3 is 13 amino acids. The trim removed 3 bases at V and 8 bases at J, leaving 9 bases unmatched. Germline V gives CDR1 SQVTM, CDR2 ANQGSEA. CDR3 coding DNA: TGCAGCGTTGATCCAGACAGGGCCCTCGGCTACACCTTC. It specifies CSVDPDRALGYTF.

This chain joins TRBV19 and TRBJ2-7; TRBD1 might be the D (5 bases). The CDR3 contains 15 residues. V gave up 3 bases and J gave up 4 bases, with 16 bases separating them. Germline V gene lookup returns CDR1 LNHDA and CDR2 SQIVND (reference sequence). The chain's CDR3 is CASSISDSLLYEQYF. The CDR3 DNA is TGTGCCAGTAGTATCTCCGACAGTTTACTTTACGAGCAGTACTTC.

This clonotype was counted many times. The chain joins TRBV4-1 to TRBJ2-1, with 9 bases fitting TRBD2. Looked up from germline, CDR1 is MGHRA and CDR2 is YSYEKL. V was clipped by 4 bases and J by 7 bases; unmatched bases: 17. This CDR3 spans 18 amino acids. The CDR3 spells CASSPDHRGTSFANEQFF. The DNA of the CDR3 is TGCGCCAGCAGCCCCGACCATCGCGGGACTAGCTTTGCGAATGAGCAGTTCTTC.

V usage is TRBV19 and J usage is TRBJ1-2; D gene ambiguous. The V gene lost 4 bases and the J gene lost 0 bases, with 3 bases spanning the gap. From germline, CDR1 is LNHDA and CDR2 SQIVND (reference sequence). This CDR3 spans 12 amino acids. CDR3: CASSTTNYGYTF. The DNA of the CDR3 is TGTGCCAGTAGTACTACTAACTATGGCTACACCTTC.

This clonotype was found a few times. V and J are TRBV30 and TRBJ2-1, with 8 bases that match TRBD2. CDR1 is GTSNPN, CDR2 SVGIG, per germline (reference sequence). This CDR3 comprises 14 residues. Losses at the gene ends were 2 bases for V and 9 bases for J; bases not matched to a gene: 9. CDR3: CAWSHGLARGEQFF. The CDR3, as DNA: TGTGCCTGGAGTCATGGACTAGCTAGGGGTGAGCAGTTCTTC.

V and J are TRBV2 and TRBJ2-7, with a weak D call TRBD1 (5 bases). CDR1 and CDR2 (germline): SNHLY, FYNNEI. V was pared by 5 bases and J by 0 bases, with 11 bases between. The CDR3 totals 14 residues. The CDR3 reads CASSSGPPSYEQYF. The CDR3 DNA sequence: TGTGCCAGCAGTTCAGGGCCCCCCTCCTACGAGCAGTACTTC.

DNA of the CDR3: TGTGCCAGCAGTATCAGGGTAGACGGAAACACCATATATTTT. This translates into CASSIRVDGNTIYF. The chain links TRBV12-3 or TRBV12-4 to TRBJ1-3; the D gene is possibly TRBD1 (5 bases). The CDR3 spans 14 residues. V was trimmed by 5 bases and J by 4 bases, leaving 12 bases between them.